The next 11 T cell receptor beta chains were all read from a single sample in a study of blood T cell repertoires in COVID-19. Libraries were prepared by immunoSEQ multiplex PCR; TCRdb keeps only in-frame clonotypes and omits some of them. This sample has 150,000 or so clones; roughly 87% occur once, and the top ten carry 1.6%. The sequencing input was peripheral blood. These receptors all come from a woman aged 45-60 years with acute or convalescent COVID-19.

The chain joins TRBV6-5 to TRBJ2-5; 9 nucleotides line up with TRBD2. The germline CDR1 and CDR2 sequences are MNHEY and SVGAGI. V was clipped by 0 bases and J by 5 bases; unmatched bases: 1. This CDR3 region has 14 residues. This CDR3 is CASSYSSGGETQYF. The CDR3 region has the DNA TGTGCCAGCAGTTACTCTAGCGGGGGTGAGACCCAGTACTTC.

The chain recombines TRBV30 with TRBJ1-2; no clear D gene. This CDR3 comprises 15 residues. Trimming cost V 2 bases and J 8 bases, with 21 bases left between them. Germline V CDR1 and CDR2: GTSNPN, SVGIG (reference sequence). CDR3 coding DNA: TGTGCCTGGAGTCCCTATCCCGAAACGTTGCGCGGCTACACCTTC. Translation gives CAWSPYPETLRGYTF.

The CDR3, as DNA: TGCAGCGTGTGGGACAGGGGGAACACCGGGGAGCTGTTTTTT. It yields the protein CSVWDRGNTGELFF. The chain has TRBV29-1 and TRBJ2-2; the match to TRBD1 covers 10 bases. This CDR3 has 14 residues. V lost 6 bases, J lost 1 base, and 2 bases stayed unmatched. Germline V CDR1 and CDR2: SQVTM, ANQGSEA.

V gene TRBV7-3 combines with J gene TRBJ1-2; maybe TRBD1 (6 bases). The CDR3 extends over 15 amino acids. Germline values: CDR1 SGHTA, CDR2 FQGTGA. V was clipped by 0 bases and J by 6 bases, with 14 bases between them. CDR3 nucleotide sequence: TGTGCCAGCAGCTTAACCCGGACAGCCGAACATGGCTACACCTTC. Translating it yields CASSLTRTAEHGYTF.

This chain connects TRBV7-2 to TRBJ2-5; D unclear. The germline V gene has CDR1 SGHTA and CDR2 FQGNSA. The CDR3 has 14 residues. V shed 2 bases and J shed 1 base, with 8 bases lying between them. CDR3 DNA: TGTGCCAGCAGCTTAAGTACAGTCCAAGAGACCCAGTACTTC. Amino acids: CASSLSTVQETQYF.

This chain links TRBV6-4 with TRBJ1-6, with 7 bases matching TRBD1. V trimming: 6 bases; J trimming: 0 bases; junction bases outside the gene matches: 5. Germline values: CDR1 MRHNA, CDR2 SNTAGT. The length of the CDR3 is 16 residues. The CDR3 protein is CASRIQGSSYNSPLHF. As DNA, the CDR3 is TGTGCCAGCAGAATACAGGGGAGCTCCTATAATTCACCCCTCCACTTT.

The chain uses TRBV11-2 and TRBJ2-3; 8 positions match TRBD2. J gave up 6 bases and V 5 bases, and 10 bases lay outside the gene matches. The CDR3 covers 15 residues. Germline CDR1 reads SGHAT; CDR2 reads FQNNGV. CDR3 loop: CASSPSGYESDTQYF. The CDR3 DNA follows: TGTGCCAGCAGCCCTAGCGGGTACGAGTCTGATACGCAGTATTTT.

J is TRBJ2-6 and V is TRBV7-3; TRBD2 is a possible D gene (5 bases). V lost 6 bases to trimming and J lost 2 bases, with 5 bases between them. CDR3 length: 13 amino acids. Germline V gives CDR1 SGHTA, CDR2 FQGTGA. CDR3 DNA sequence: TGTGCCAGCAGGAGGGCTGGGGCCAACGTCCTGACTTTC. This sequence encodes CASRRAGANVLTF. Full variable domain (rest looked up from reference TRBV7-3 and TRBJ2-6): GAGVSQTPSNKVTEKGKYVELRCDPISGHTALYWYRQSLGQGPEFLIYFQGTGAADDSGLPNDRFFAVRPEGSVSTLKIQRTERGDSAVYLCASRRAGANVLTFGAGSRLTVL.

The rearrangement joins TRBV27 to TRBJ1-1; 10 bases align to TRBD1. In germline, CDR1 is MNHEY, CDR2 SMNVEV (reference sequence). The CDR3 runs to 14 residues. The ends lost 4 bases at V and 1 base at J; junction bases unmatched: 0. CDR3 amino acids: CASSWDRGNTEAFF. CDR3 bases: TGTGCCAGCAGTTGGGACAGGGGGAACACTGAAGCTTTCTTT.

The chain uses TRBV18 and TRBJ1-2; D might be TRBD1 (6 bases). Trimming shortened V by 2 bases and J by 7 bases, and 14 bases separated the two germline ends. CDR1 is KGHSH and CDR2 is LQKENI in the germline V gene. CDR3 size: 14 residues. CDR3 protein: CASSPSYRDGGYTF. As DNA, the CDR3 is TGTGCCAGCTCACCATCTTACAGGGATGGTGGCTACACCTTC. Drawing the rest from reference TRBV18 and TRBJ1-2, the complete variable domain is NAGVMQNPRHLVRRRGQEARLRCSPMKGHSHVYWYRQLPEEGLKFMVYLQKENIIDESGMPKERFSAEFPKEGPSILRIQQVVRGDSAAYFCASSPSYRDGGYTFGSGTRLTVV.

A remark on this clone: The junction differs from germline at one of its ends, possibly a read error. The chain recombines TRBV15 with TRBJ1-2; TRBD1 agrees at 8 bases. This CDR3 region has 14 residues. Germline values: CDR1 LNHNV, CDR2 YYDKDF (reference sequence). The CDR3 coding sequence is TGTGCCACCAGCAGGGGACAGGCGAACTATGACTACACCTTC. Its translation: CATSRGQANYDYTF.